This is a list of T cell receptor beta chains from one sample in a study of vaccination effects on CD4 cells after COVID-19. Which antigens these TCRs recognize remains unknown. Only in-frame clones appear in the TCRdb table, and some are missing; sequencing was by immunoSEQ multiplex PCR. This table has some 38,000 clones, about 73% appearing once. The material sequenced was CD4+ T cells from PBMCs cultured with HCoV-NL63 spike peptides, taken before COVID-19 vaccination. The receptors derive from a human donor who had a prior SARS-CoV-2 infection. The CDR3 runs from the conserved cysteine through the conserved F or W. D genes are given only for firm matches. Clone size is given for some rows only: seen once, a few or many times, or a class if the clone is expanded.

V: TRBV28
size: NA
J: TRBJ2-1
D: NA
CDR3: CASSLAGTYNEQFF
DNA: TGTGCCAGCAGTTTAGCGGGGACCTACAATGAGCAGTTCTTC

V: TRBV24-1
size: NA
J: TRBJ2-1
D: TRBD1
CDR3: CATSDSMDRGTYNEQFF
DNA: TGTGCCACCAGTGATTCAATGGACAGGGGGACCTACAATGAGCAGTTCTTC

V: TRBV6-4
size: NA
J: TRBJ2-2
D: TRBD2
CDR3: CASSEAGDTGELFF
DNA: TGTGCCAGCAGTGAAGCGGGGGACACCGGGGAGCTGTTTTTT

V: TRBV18
size: NA
J: TRBJ2-7
D: NA
CDR3: CASSRQGNSYEQYF
DNA: TGTGCCAGCTCACGCCAGGGTAACTCCTACGAGCAGTACTTC

V: TRBV2
size: NA
J: TRBJ1-5
D: NA
CDR3: CASSPDLVVNQPQHF
DNA: TGTGCCAGCAGCCCGGACCTGGTTGTGAATCAGCCCCAGCATTTT

V: TRBV4-1
size: NA
J: TRBJ2-7
D: NA
CDR3: CASSQQQAYRPYEQYF
DNA: TGCGCCAGCAGCCAACAACAGGCTTACCGTCCCTACGAGCAGTACTTC

V: TRBV11-3
size: NA
J: TRBJ2-1
D: NA
CDR3: CASSDFGDEQFF
DNA: TGTGCCAGCAGCGACTTCGGAGATGAGCAGTTCTTC

V: TRBV9
size: NA
J: TRBJ2-3
D: TRBD2
CDR3: CASSGTSGALSTDTQYF
DNA: TGTGCCAGCAGTGGGACTAGCGGGGCGCTCAGCACAGATACGCAGTATTTT

V: TRBV2
size: NA
J: TRBJ1-2
D: NA
CDR3: CASSETMFYGYTF
DNA: TGTGCCAGCAGTGAGACAATGTTCTATGGCTACACCTTC

V: TRBV9
size: few
J: TRBJ2-2
D: NA
CDR3: CASSPNRVAAGELFF
DNA: TGTGCCAGCAGCCCCAACAGGGTAGCAGCCGGGGAGCTGTTTTTT

V: TRBV5-6
size: NA
J: TRBJ2-5
D: NA
CDR3: CASSNLKGGETQYF
DNA: TGTGCCAGCAGCAATTTGAAGGGCGGGGAGACCCAGTACTTC

V: TRBV7-9
size: NA
J: TRBJ1-1
D: NA
CDR3: CASSLVGPMNTEAFF
DNA: TGTGCCAGCAGCTTAGTAGGGCCCATGAACACTGAAGCTTTCTTT

V: TRBV7-3
size: NA
J: TRBJ2-1
D: NA
CDR3: CASSSSGSYNEQFF
DNA: TGTGCCAGCAGTTCCTCGGGGTCCTACAATGAGCAGTTCTTC

V: TRBV30
size: NA
J: TRBJ1-1
D: TRBD1
CDR3: CAGGQLLNTEAFF
DNA: TGTGCCGGGGGACAGCTTCTGAACACTGAAGCTTTCTTT

V: TRBV6-5
size: NA
J: TRBJ2-1
D: TRBD2
CDR3: CASRRTSGAYNEQFF
DNA: TGTGCCAGCAGGCGGACTAGCGGCGCCTACAATGAGCAGTTCTTC

V: TRBV7-9
size: NA
J: TRBJ1-6
D: NA
CDR3: CASSLQGDGNSPLHF
DNA: TGTGCCAGCAGCTTACAGGGAGATGGGAATTCACCCCTCCACTTT

V: TRBV24-1
size: NA
J: TRBJ2-5
D: TRBD1
CDR3: CATNPGTGFETQYF
DNA: TGTGCCACCAATCCCGGGACAGGGTTCGAGACCCAGTACTTC

V: TRBV7-3
size: once
J: TRBJ1-6
D: TRBD1
CDR3: CASSWTGGHNSPLHF
DNA: TGTGCCAGCAGCTGGACAGGGGGCCATAATTCACCCCTCCACTTT

V: TRBV6-2/TRBV6-3
size: once
J: TRBJ2-7
D: TRBD2
CDR3: CASSYTREVEQYF
DNA: TGTGCCAGCAGTTACACCCGGGAGGTCGAGCAGTACTTC

V: TRBV4-2
size: NA
J: TRBJ2-7
D: NA
CDR3: CASSPPPGASGEQYF
DNA: TGTGCCAGCAGCCCCCCTCCGGGGGCTAGCGGCGAGCAGTACTTC

V: TRBV27
size: NA
J: TRBJ2-6
D: NA
CDR3: CASSSNRAGANVLTF
DNA: TGTGCCAGCAGTTCCAACAGGGCTGGGGCCAACGTCCTGACTTTC

V: TRBV5-1
size: NA
J: TRBJ2-2
D: TRBD2
CDR3: CASSLPDSGTSGRGDSGELFF
DNA: TGCGCCAGCAGCTTGCCCGACTCCGGGACTAGCGGGAGAGGCGATTCCGGGGAGCTGTTTTTT

V: TRBV7-9
size: few
J: TRBJ2-7
D: TRBD1
CDR3: CASSLTGASYEQYF
DNA: TGTGCCAGCAGCTTGACAGGGGCTTCCTACGAGCAGTACTTC

V: TRBV5-6
size: NA
J: TRBJ2-1
D: NA
CDR3: CASSLGGRLNEQFF
DNA: TGTGCCAGCAGCTTGGGCGGACGCCTGAATGAGCAGTTCTTC

V: TRBV4-2
size: NA
J: TRBJ2-7
D: TRBD2
CDR3: CASSQAGGGTTHPYEQYF
DNA: TGTGCCAGCAGCCAAGCCGGGGGGGGGACTACGCACCCCTACGAGCAGTACTTC

V: TRBV4-1
size: few
J: TRBJ2-2
D: NA
CDR3: CASKPKDFPPNTGELFF
DNA: TGCGCCAGTAAACCGAAGGACTTTCCGCCTAACACCGGGGAGCTGTTTTTT

V: TRBV11-3
size: NA
J: TRBJ2-7
D: NA
CDR3: CASNPGQRYEQYF
DNA: TGTGCCAGCAATCCAGGACAGAGATACGAGCAGTACTTC

V: TRBV10-2
size: NA
J: TRBJ1-1
D: NA
CDR3: CASSDGGVRTTEAFF
DNA: TGCGCCAGCAGTGACGGAGGGGTGAGGACCACTGAAGCTTTCTTT

V: TRBV3-1/TRBV3-2
size: NA
J: TRBJ2-1
D: TRBD2
CDR3: CASSQTAGTSGRNEQFF
DNA: TGTGCCAGCAGCCAAACCGCCGGGACTAGCGGGAGGAATGAGCAGTTCTTC

V: TRBV4-3
size: NA
J: TRBJ2-7
D: NA
CDR3: CASSQDYGNYEQYF
DNA: TGCGCCAGCAGCCAAGATTATGGGAACTACGAGCAGTACTTC

V: TRBV11-3
size: NA
J: TRBJ1-1
D: NA
CDR3: CASSDYGTEAFF
DNA: TGTGCCAGCAGCGATTATGGCACTGAAGCTTTCTTT

V: TRBV5-4
size: NA
J: TRBJ2-1
D: TRBD2
CDR3: CASSHQGGLEQFF
DNA: TGTGCCAGCAGCCATCAGGGAGGGCTTGAGCAGTTCTTC

V: TRBV7-2
size: NA
J: TRBJ2-7
D: NA
CDR3: CASRQDPGGEQYF
DNA: TGTGCCAGCAGACAGGACCCCGGAGGGGAGCAGTACTTC

V: TRBV5-1
size: NA
J: TRBJ2-7
D: NA
CDR3: CASSLGPQGSLYEQYF
DNA: TGCGCCAGCAGCCTGGGCCCTCAGGGGAGCCTCTACGAGCAGTACTTC

V: TRBV7-2
size: NA
J: TRBJ2-5
D: NA
CDR3: CASSPRTTQETQYF
DNA: TGTGCCAGCAGCCCACGGACCACCCAAGAGACCCAGTACTTC

V: TRBV28
size: NA
J: TRBJ2-7
D: NA
CDR3: CAVGAVSYEQYF
DNA: TGTGCCGTTGGGGCCGTCTCCTACGAGCAGTACTTC

V: TRBV27
size: NA
J: TRBJ1-3
D: TRBD1
CDR3: CASSRTGVLSGNTIYF
DNA: TGTGCCAGCAGCAGGACAGGTGTCCTCTCTGGAAACACCATATATTTT

V: TRBV12-5
size: many
J: TRBJ2-1
D: NA
CDR3: CASGLVLFGQGRVGAEQFF
DNA: TGTGCTAGTGGTTTGGTACTGTTTGGCCAGGGTCGAGTTGGAGCTGAGCAGTTCTTC